This T cell receptor (beta chain) was sequenced in a study of T cell repertoires in cytomegalovirus infection. This CDR3 has 13 amino acids. Trimming took 1 base from V and 6 from J, leaving 7 bases between them. The germline V gene has CDR1 SGHTA and CDR2 FQGNSA. The sample holds many counts of this clonotype. Its antigen is undetermined. Each CDR3 protein gets one entry after TCRdb re-called the reads with MiXCR. This sample has more than 90,000 distinct CDR3 sequences, with about a tenth found just once. Sequenced: PBMCs, sequenced either directly or after in vitro stimulation (not recorded which). This chain connects TRBV7-2 to TRBJ2-1; D might be TRBD2 (5 bases). This TCR was recovered from a human donor in good health (CMV status not recorded). Some clones in this sample may be carry-over from other donors' samples. The CDR3 region is CASSLERTNEQFF. CDR3 coding DNA: TGTGCCAGCAGCTTAGAGCGGACCAATGAGCAGTTCTTC.